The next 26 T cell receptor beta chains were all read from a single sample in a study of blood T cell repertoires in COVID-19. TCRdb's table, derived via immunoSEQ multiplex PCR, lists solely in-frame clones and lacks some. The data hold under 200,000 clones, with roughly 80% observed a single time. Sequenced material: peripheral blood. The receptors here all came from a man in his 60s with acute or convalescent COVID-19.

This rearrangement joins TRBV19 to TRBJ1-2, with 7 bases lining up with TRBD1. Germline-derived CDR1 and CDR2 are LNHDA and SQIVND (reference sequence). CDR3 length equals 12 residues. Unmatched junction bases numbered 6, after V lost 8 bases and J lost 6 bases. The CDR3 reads CASSGQVHGYTF. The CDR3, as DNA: TGTGCCAGTTCCGGACAGGTCCATGGCTACACCTTC.

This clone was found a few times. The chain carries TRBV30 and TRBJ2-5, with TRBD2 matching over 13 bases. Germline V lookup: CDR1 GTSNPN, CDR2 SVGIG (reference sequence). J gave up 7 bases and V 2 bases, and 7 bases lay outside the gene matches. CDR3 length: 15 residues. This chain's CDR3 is CAWSRTSGSRGTQYF. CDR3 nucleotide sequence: TGTGCCTGGAGTAGGACTAGCGGGAGTCGGGGGACCCAGTACTTC.

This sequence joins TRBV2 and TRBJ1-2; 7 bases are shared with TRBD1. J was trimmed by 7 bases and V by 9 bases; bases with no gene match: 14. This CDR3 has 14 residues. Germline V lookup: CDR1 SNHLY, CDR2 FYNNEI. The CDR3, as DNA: TGTGCCAGTCAAAATGCTGAGGGGGCAGGTGGCTACACCTTC. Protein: CASQNAEGAGGYTF.

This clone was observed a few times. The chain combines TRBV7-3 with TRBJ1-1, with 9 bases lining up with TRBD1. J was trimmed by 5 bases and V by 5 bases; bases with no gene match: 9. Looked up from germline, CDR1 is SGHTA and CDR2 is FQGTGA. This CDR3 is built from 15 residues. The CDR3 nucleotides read TGTGCCAGCAGCAAACAGACAGGGGGAGGGACTGAAGCTTTCTTT. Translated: CASSKQTGGGTEAFF.

The CDR3 bases are TGCAGCGTGAAACACAGGGGGCCCCAAGAGACCCAGTACTTC. Protein: CSVKHRGPQETQYF. The J gene is TRBJ2-5, the V gene TRBV29-1; 9 bases line up with TRBD1. Looked up from germline, CDR1 is SQVTM and CDR2 is ANQGSEA. The ends lost 6 bases at V and 1 base at J; junction bases unmatched: 6. The CDR3 contains 14 residues.

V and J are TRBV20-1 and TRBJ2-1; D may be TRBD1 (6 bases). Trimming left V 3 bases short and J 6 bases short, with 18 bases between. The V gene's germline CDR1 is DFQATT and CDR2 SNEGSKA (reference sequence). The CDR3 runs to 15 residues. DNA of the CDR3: TGCAGTGCTAGTCGCACTAGGGTACAGGGCAATGAGCAGTTCTTC. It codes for CSASRTRVQGNEQFF.

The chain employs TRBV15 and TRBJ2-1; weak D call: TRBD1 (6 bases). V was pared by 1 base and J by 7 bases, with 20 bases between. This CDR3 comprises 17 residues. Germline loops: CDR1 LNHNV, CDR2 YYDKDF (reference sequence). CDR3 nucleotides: TGTGCCACCAGCAGAGGTAATTCCAGGGGTGTTGGAAATGAGCAGTTCTTC. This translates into CATSRGNSRGVGNEQFF.

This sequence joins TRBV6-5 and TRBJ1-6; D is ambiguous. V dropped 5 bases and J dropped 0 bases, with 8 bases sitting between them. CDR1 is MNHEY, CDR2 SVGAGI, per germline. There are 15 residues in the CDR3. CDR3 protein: CASSRDISYNSPLHF. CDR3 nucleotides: TGTGCCAGCAGTCGCGATATCTCCTATAATTCACCCCTCCACTTT.

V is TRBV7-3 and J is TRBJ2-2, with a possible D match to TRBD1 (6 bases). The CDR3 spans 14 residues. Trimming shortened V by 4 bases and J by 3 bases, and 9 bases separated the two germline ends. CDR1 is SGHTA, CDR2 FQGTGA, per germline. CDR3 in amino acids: CASSSQGHTGELFF. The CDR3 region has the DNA TGTGCCAGCAGCTCACAGGGACACACCGGGGAGCTGTTTTTT.

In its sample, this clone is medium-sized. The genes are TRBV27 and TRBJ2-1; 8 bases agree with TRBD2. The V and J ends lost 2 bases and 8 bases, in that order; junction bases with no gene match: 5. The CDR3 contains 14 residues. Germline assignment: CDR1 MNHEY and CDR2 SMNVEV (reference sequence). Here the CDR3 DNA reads TGTGCCAGCAGTTTAACTAGCGGATGGGATGAGCAGTTCTTC. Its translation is CASSLTSGWDEQFF.

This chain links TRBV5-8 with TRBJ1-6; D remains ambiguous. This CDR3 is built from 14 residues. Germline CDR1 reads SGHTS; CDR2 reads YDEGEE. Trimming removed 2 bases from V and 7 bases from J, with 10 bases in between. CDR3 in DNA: TGTGCCAGCAGCTTAGTGGGCCGCAATTCACCCCTCCACTTT. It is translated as CASSLVGRNSPLHF.

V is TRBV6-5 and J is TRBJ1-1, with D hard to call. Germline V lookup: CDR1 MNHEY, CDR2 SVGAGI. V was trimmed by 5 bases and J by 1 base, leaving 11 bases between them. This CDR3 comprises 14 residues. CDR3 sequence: CASSLQLKNTEAFF. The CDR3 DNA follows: TGTGCCAGCAGTCTACAGCTTAAGAACACTGAAGCTTTCTTT.

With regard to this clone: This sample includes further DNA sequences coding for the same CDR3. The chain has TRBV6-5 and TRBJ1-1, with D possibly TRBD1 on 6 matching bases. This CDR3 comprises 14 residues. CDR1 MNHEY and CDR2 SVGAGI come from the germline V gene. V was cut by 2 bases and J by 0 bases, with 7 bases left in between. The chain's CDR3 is CASSYGQLNTEAFF. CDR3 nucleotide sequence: TGTGCCAGCAGTTACGGACAGTTGAACACTGAAGCTTTCTTT.

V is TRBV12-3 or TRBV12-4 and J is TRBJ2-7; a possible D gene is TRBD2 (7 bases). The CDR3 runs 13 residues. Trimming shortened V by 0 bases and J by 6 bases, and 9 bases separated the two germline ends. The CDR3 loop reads CASSLAGGREQYF. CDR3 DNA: TGTGCCAGCAGTTTAGCGGGGGGGCGCGAGCAGTACTTC.

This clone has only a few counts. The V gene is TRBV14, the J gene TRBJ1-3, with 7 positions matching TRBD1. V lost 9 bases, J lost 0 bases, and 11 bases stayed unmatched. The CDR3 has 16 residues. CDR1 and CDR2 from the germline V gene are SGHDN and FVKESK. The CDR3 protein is CASGGTATYSGNTIYF. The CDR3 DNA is TGTGCCAGTGGAGGGACAGCGACTTACTCTGGAAACACCATATATTTT.

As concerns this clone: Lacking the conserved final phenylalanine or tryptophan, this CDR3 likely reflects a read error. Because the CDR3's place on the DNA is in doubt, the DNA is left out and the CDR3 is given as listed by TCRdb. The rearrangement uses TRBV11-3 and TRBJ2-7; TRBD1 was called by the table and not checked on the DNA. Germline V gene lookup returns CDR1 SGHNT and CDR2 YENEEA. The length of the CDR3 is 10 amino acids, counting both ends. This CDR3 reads CASSLEGSST.

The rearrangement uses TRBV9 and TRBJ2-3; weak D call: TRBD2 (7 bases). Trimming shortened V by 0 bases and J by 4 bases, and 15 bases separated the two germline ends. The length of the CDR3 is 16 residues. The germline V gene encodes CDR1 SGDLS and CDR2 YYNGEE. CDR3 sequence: CASSVGLGGAADTQYF. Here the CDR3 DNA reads TGTGCCAGCAGCGTAGGTTTGGGGGGGGCCGCAGATACGCAGTATTTT.

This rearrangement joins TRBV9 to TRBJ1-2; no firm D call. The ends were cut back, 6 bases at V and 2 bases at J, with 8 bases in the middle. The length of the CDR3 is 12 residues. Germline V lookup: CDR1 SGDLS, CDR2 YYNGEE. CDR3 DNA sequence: TGTGCCAGCAACAGAGGGAACTATGGCTACACCTTC. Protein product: CASNRGNYGYTF.

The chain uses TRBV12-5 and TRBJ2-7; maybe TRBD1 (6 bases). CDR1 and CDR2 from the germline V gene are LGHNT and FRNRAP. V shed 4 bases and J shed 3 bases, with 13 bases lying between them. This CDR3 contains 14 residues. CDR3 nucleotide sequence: TGTGCTAGTGGTTCCCGGGACACGAACTACGAGCAGTACTTC. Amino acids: CASGSRDTNYEQYF. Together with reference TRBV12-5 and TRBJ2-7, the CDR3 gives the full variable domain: DARVTQTPRHKVTEMGQEVTMRCQPILGHNTVFWYRQTMMQGLELLAYFRNRAPLDDSGMPKDRFSAEMPDATLATLKIQPSEPRDSAVYFCASGSRDTNYEQYFGPGTRLTVT.

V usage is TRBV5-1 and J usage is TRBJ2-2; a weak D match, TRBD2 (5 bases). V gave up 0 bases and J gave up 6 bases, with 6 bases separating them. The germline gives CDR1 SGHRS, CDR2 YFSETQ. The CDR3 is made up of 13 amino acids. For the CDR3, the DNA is TGCGCCAGCAGCTTGGTGAGGGCCGGGGAGCTGTTTTTT. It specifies CASSLVRAGELFF.

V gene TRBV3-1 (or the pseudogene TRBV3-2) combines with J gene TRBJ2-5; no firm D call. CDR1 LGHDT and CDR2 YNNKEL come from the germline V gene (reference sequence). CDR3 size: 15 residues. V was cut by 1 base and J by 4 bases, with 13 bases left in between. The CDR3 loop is CASSQVVGTPETQYF. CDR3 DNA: TGTGCCAGCAGCCAAGTAGTGGGCACCCCAGAGACCCAGTACTTC.

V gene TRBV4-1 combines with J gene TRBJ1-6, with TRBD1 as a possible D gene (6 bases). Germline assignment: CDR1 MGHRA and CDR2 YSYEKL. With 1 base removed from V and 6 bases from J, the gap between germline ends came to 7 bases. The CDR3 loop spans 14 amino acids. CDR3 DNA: TGCGCCAGCAGCCAAGGGACAGCTAATTCACCCCTCCACTTT. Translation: CASSQGTANSPLHF.

This CDR3 reads CASRPTARGNTEAFF. As DNA, the CDR3 is TGTGCCAGCAGACCCACCGCAAGGGGCAACACTGAAGCTTTCTTT. V usage is TRBV14 and J usage is TRBJ1-1; D might be TRBD1 (5 bases). The CDR3 is 15 amino acids. Germline assignment: CDR1 SGHDN and CDR2 FVKESK. The ends were cut back, 6 bases at V and 2 bases at J, with 16 bases in the middle. Complete variable domain (other parts from reference TRBV14 and TRBJ1-1): EAGVTQFPSHSVIEKGQTVTLRCDPISGHDNLYWYRRVMGKEIKFLLHFVKESKQDESGMPNNRFLAERTGGTYSTLKVQPAELEDSGVYFCASRPTARGNTEAFFGQGTRLTVV.

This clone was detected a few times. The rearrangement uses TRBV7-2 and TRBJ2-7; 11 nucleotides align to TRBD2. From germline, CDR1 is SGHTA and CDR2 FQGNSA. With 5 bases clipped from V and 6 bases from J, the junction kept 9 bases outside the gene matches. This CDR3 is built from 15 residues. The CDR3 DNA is TGTGCCAGCAGCAAGACTAGCGGGGAGGTCCTCGAGCAGTACTTC. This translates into CASSKTSGEVLEQYF.

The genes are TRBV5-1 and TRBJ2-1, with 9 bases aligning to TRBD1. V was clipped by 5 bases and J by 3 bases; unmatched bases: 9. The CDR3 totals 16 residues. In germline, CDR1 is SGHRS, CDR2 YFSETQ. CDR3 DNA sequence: TGCGCCAGCAGTCCCCAAACAGGGGGCAACTACAATGAGCAGTTCTTC. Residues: CASSPQTGGNYNEQFF.

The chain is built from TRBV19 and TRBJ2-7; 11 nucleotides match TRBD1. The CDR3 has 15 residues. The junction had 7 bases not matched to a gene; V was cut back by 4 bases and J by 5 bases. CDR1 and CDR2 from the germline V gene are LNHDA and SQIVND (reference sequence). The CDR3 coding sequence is TGTGCCAGTAGTACCCGAGGACAGGGGGCTAACGAGCAGTACTTC. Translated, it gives CASSTRGQGANEQYF.